This is a list of T cell receptor beta chains from one sample in a study of blood T cell repertoires in COVID-19. The repertoire was sequenced with immunoSEQ multiplex PCR; TCRdb's copy has only in-frame clones and lacks some. The table records around 100,000 clones, more than 75% of them present only once. The specimen sequenced was peripheral blood. These receptors were taken from a human donor in a cohort sampled during active COVID-19. CDR3s include the opening cysteine and the closing phenylalanine or tryptophan. Each record gives: CDR3 DNA, CDR3 protein, D gene, J gene, clone size, V gene. A D gene is named only where the DNA matches it firmly. The listing skips clone size in some rows; elsewhere it reads once, few, many or a size class.

cdr3_nt: TGTGCCAGCGGGACTAGCGGGAGGGCTGGGGCCAACGTCCTGACTTTC; cdr3_aa: CASGTSGRAGANVLTF; d_call: TRBD2; j_call: TRBJ2-6; clone_size: .; v_call: TRBV11-1
cdr3_nt: TGTGCCAGCAGTTTTACGAGCGACGAGTGGGATGGCTACACCTTC; cdr3_aa: CASSFTSDEWDGYTF; d_call: .; j_call: TRBJ1-2; clone_size: once; v_call: TRBV28
cdr3_nt: TGCAGCGTGGGACTGAACTCTGGGGCCAACGTCCTGACTTTC; cdr3_aa: CSVGLNSGANVLTF; d_call: .; j_call: TRBJ2-6; clone_size: .; v_call: TRBV29-1
cdr3_nt: TGTGCCAGCAGTTCGGGGGAGTCCGGCATGCCCCAGCATTTT; cdr3_aa: CASSSGESGMPQHF; d_call: .; j_call: TRBJ1-5; clone_size: once; v_call: TRBV28
cdr3_nt: TGTGCCAGTAGTATGGCGGTACAGGGGTTCTACGAGCAGTACTTC; cdr3_aa: CASSMAVQGFYEQYF; d_call: TRBD1; j_call: TRBJ2-7; clone_size: once; v_call: TRBV19
cdr3_nt: TGTGCCAGCACCCTCGGACAGGGGGACACTGAAGCTTTCTTT; cdr3_aa: CASTLGQGDTEAFF; d_call: TRBD1; j_call: TRBJ1-1; clone_size: .; v_call: TRBV3-1/TRBV3-2
cdr3_nt: TGTGCCAGCAGTCCACTACGAAACACCGGGGAGCTGTTTTTT; cdr3_aa: CASSPLRNTGELFF; d_call: .; j_call: TRBJ2-2; clone_size: .; v_call: TRBV6-2/TRBV6-3
cdr3_nt: TGTGCCATCAGAAGGGGACAAACTGGGACTGAAGCTTTCTTT; cdr3_aa: CAIRRGQTGTEAFF; d_call: .; j_call: TRBJ1-1; clone_size: .; v_call: TRBV10-3
cdr3_nt: TGTGCCAGCAGTTATAGCGGGAGAGGCGAGCAGTACTTC; cdr3_aa: CASSYSGRGEQYF; d_call: TRBD2; j_call: TRBJ2-7; clone_size: .; v_call: TRBV5-8
cdr3_nt: TGTGCCAGCAGTTTAGGGCCCGAGCAGTTCTTC; cdr3_aa: CASSLGPEQFF; d_call: .; j_call: TRBJ2-1; clone_size: .; v_call: TRBV28
cdr3_nt: TGTGCCAGTAGTGAAGAAGCCCACTCCTACAATGAGCAGTTCTTC; cdr3_aa: CASSEEAHSYNEQFF; d_call: .; j_call: TRBJ2-1; clone_size: once; v_call: TRBV19